These T cell receptor beta chains were read from a single sample in a study of CD8+CD57+ T cells in acquired aplastic anemia. TCRdb used MiXCR to reprocess the reads, holding one entry per CDR3 protein. The table has about 190,000 distinct CDR3 sequences, approximately 49% seen once; the top ten hold around a sixth. The sample was sorted CD4+, CD8+, or CD8+CD57+ T cells (not recorded which) from PBMCs. Receptor source: a human donor in good health, serving as a control. Both conserved end residues are part of each CDR3. Each record gives: clone size, V gene, J gene, D gene, CDR3 DNA, CDR3 protein. A D gene is named only where the DNA matches it firmly. The size of a clone is reported for some rows only, either as once, few or many, or as a class for expanded clones.

.	TRBV2	TRBJ1-6	TRBD1	TGTGCCAGCAGGAGACAGGGACTCTATAATTCACCCCTCCACTTT	CASRRQGLYNSPLHF
.	TRBV7-2	TRBJ2-2	.	TGTGCCAGCAGTCAAACTAGCGGGGAGCTGTTTTTT	CASSQTSGELFF
many	TRBV6-5	TRBJ1-4	.	TGTGCCAGCAGTAGAGGGTATCCGGGCGAAAAACTGTTTTTT	CASSRGYPGEKLFF
.	TRBV7-3	TRBJ2-7	TRBD1	TGTGCCAGCAGCCTAGCCACCAGTGATTCGACAGGGGAAGGCTACGAGCAGTACTTC	CASSLATSDSTGEGYEQYF
few	TRBV20-1	TRBJ2-7	.	TGCAGTGCCCCCCAATTGGGCGCTACCTACGAGCAGTACTTC	CSAPQLGATYEQYF
.	TRBV2	TRBJ1-2	TRBD1	TGTGCCAGCAGCGGACAGGGGAACTATGGCTGCACCTTC	CASSGQGNYGCTF
many	TRBV6-6	TRBJ1-1	.	TGTGCCAGCAGTTACAGGAACACTGAAGCTTTCTTT	CASSYRNTEAFF
many	TRBV7-2	TRBJ1-1	TRBD1	TGTGCCAGCAGCCTAGAGGGGGCCACTGAAGCTTTCTTT	CASSLEGATEAFF
.	TRBV7-8	TRBJ1-2	.	TGTGCCAGCAGTACACAGGGCTATGGCTACACCTTC	CASSTQGYGYTF
.	TRBV20-1	TRBJ1-6	.	TGCAGTGCTAGGAAGGGGGACGGTAATTCACCCCTCCACTTT	CSARKGDGNSPLHF
.	TRBV9	TRBJ1-6	.	TGTGCCAGCAGCGTAGTTCGGGGGGGTAATTCACCCCTCCACTTT	CASSVVRGGNSPLHF
once	TRBV7-2	TRBJ1-2	.	TGTGCCAGCAGCTGGGACCGCAGGGGCTACACCTTC	CASSWDRRGYTF
many	TRBV10-3	TRBJ1-1	.	TGTGCCATCAGTGAGTTGTACACTGAAGCTTTCTTT	CAISELYTEAFF
many	TRBV5-1	TRBJ2-5	TRBD2	TGCGCCAGCAGCTCGTCTAGAGGGACTAGCGGCATACAAGAGACCCAGTACTTC	CASSSSRGTSGIQETQYF
few	TRBV7-9	TRBJ1-1	TRBD1	TGTGCCAGCAGCTTAGAGGGGGCGTACACTGAAGCTTTCTTT	CASSLEGAYTEAFF
.	TRBV29-1	TRBJ2-3	.	TGCAGCGTTGGGACGACCCGCACAGATACGCAGTATTTT	CSVGTTRTDTQYF
few	TRBV7-8	TRBJ1-6	.	TGTGCCAGCAGCTTAGACCCTATGGGACCCCTCCACTTT	CASSLDPMGPLHF
.	TRBV12-3/TRBV12-4	TRBJ1-1	TRBD1	TGTGCCAGCAGTTACGGTACCGGGACAGTGAACACTGAAGCTTTCTTT	CASSYGTGTVNTEAFF
.	TRBV25-1	TRBJ2-1	TRBD1	TGTGCCAGCAGCCCAAACGGACAGGGCCGGATCAATGAGCAGTTCTTC	CASSPNGQGRINEQFF
.	TRBV2	TRBJ2-3	TRBD2	TGTGCCAGCAGCTTGGCGGGGGGAGATACGCAGTATTTT	CASSLAGGDTQYF
.	TRBV19	TRBJ1-4	.	TGTGCCAGCAGAAATGAAAAACTGTTTTTT	CASRNEKLFF
few	TRBV20-1	TRBJ2-1	TRBD1	TGCAGTGCTAGCCGGGACAGGGGGCACAATGAGCAGTTCTTC	CSASRDRGHNEQFF
.	TRBV7-3	TRBJ1-2	.	TGTGCCAGCAGCCCCCAGCAGGGGCGAATCTATGGCTACACCTTC	CASSPQQGRIYGYTF
many	TRBV19	TRBJ2-3	.	TGTGCCAGTAGTATAGCGTTAACAGGGAGTGGAGATACGCAGTATTTT	CASSIALTGSGDTQYF